The T cell receptor beta chain under discussion was sequenced for a study of T-cell reconstitution after alpha-beta-depleted transplantation in children. Unique molecular identifiers were used to barcode this TCRbeta library. One entry per CDR3 protein, called by TCRdb with MiXCR from the PCR reads. The sample gives about 980,000 distinct CDR3 sequences, about 30% of which show up once; over 25% is in the top ten. A remark on this clonotype: The antigen remains undetermined.

Study-level results: T-cell counts and diversity at one year following transplant were attributed mainly to newly produced T cells. For some patients, TCRbeta diversity was high at day 60 because of recipient T cells and thymic progenitors that survived. Reportedly, alpha-beta T cells present about two months post-transplant originated from several hundred expanded clones of graft origin.

CDR3 length equals 18 residues. V lost 5 bases, J lost 0 bases, and 19 bases lay in between. Germline CDR1 and CDR2: SGHVS and FQNEAQ. This specimen was PBMCs, mostly from graft donor cells, taken 360 days after TCRalphabeta/CD19-depleted stem cell transplant. The receptor's source is a boy under two years old who had a stem cell transplant for SCID, so the T cells may come from the graft donor. The rearrangement uses TRBV7-8 and TRBJ1-4; D call uncertain. CDR3 DNA: TGTGCCAGCAGCCCAATCGTACTGACTGATACAACTAATGAAAAACTGTTTTTT. Its translation is CASSPIVLTDTTNEKLFF.